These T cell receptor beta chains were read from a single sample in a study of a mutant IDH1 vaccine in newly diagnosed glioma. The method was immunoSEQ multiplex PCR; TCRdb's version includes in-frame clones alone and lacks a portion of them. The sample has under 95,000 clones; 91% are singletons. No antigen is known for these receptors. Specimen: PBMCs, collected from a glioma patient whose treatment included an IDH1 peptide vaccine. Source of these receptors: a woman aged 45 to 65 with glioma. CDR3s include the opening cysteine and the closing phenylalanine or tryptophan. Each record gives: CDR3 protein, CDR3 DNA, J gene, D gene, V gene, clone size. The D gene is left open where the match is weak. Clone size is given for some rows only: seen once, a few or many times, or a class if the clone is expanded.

CDR3aa: CASSLALDREETQYF
CDR3nt: TGCGCCAGCAGCTTGGCTTTGGACAGGGAAGAGACCCAGTACTTC
j_gene: TRBJ2-5
d_gene: TRBD1
v_gene: TRBV5-1
abundance: NA

CDR3aa: CASSGDRGQPQHF
CDR3nt: TGTGCCAGCAGTGGAGACAGGGGCCAGCCCCAGCATTTT
j_gene: TRBJ1-5
d_gene: TRBD1
v_gene: TRBV6-1
abundance: NA

CDR3aa: CASILSARGQETQYF
CDR3nt: TGTGCCAGCATCCTATCTGCGAGGGGCCAAGAGACCCAGTACTTC
j_gene: TRBJ2-5
d_gene: NA
v_gene: TRBV7-9
abundance: NA

CDR3aa: CASSFEGLSTEAFF
CDR3nt: TGCGCCAGCAGCTTTGAGGGGTTAAGCACTGAAGCTTTCTTT
j_gene: TRBJ1-1
d_gene: NA
v_gene: TRBV5-1
abundance: once

CDR3aa: CASSLATGLAYNEQFF
CDR3nt: TGTGCCAGCAGCTTAGCGACGGGACTAGCCTACAATGAGCAGTTCTTC
j_gene: TRBJ2-1
d_gene: TRBD2
v_gene: TRBV7-2
abundance: NA

CDR3aa: CASSLPTRPTDTQYF
CDR3nt: TGTGCCAGCAGCTTACCGACGAGACCCACAGATACGCAGTATTTT
j_gene: TRBJ2-3
d_gene: NA
v_gene: TRBV11-2
abundance: NA

CDR3aa: CASKGQGSTYEQYF
CDR3nt: TGTGCCAGCAAGGGACAGGGCTCAACCTACGAGCAGTACTTC
j_gene: TRBJ2-7
d_gene: TRBD1
v_gene: TRBV6-1
abundance: NA

CDR3aa: CASRTHSGSGTGELFF
CDR3nt: TGTGCCAGCAGGACCCATAGCGGGAGCGGCACCGGGGAGCTGTTTTTT
j_gene: TRBJ2-2
d_gene: TRBD2
v_gene: TRBV6-6
abundance: NA

CDR3aa: CAWSDAGLWNTEAFF
CDR3nt: TGTGCCTGGAGTGATGCGGGACTCTGGAACACTGAAGCTTTCTTT
j_gene: TRBJ1-1
d_gene: NA
v_gene: TRBV30
abundance: NA

CDR3aa: CASSLGGHEQYF
CDR3nt: TGTGCCAGCAGCTTGGGGGGCCACGAGCAGTACTTC
j_gene: TRBJ2-7
d_gene: NA
v_gene: TRBV5-6
abundance: NA

CDR3aa: CASSLGTGAYGGSNQPQHF
CDR3nt: TGTGCCAGCAGCTTGGGGACAGGGGCGTATGGGGGCAGCAATCAGCCCCAGCATTTT
j_gene: TRBJ1-5
d_gene: TRBD1
v_gene: TRBV5-5
abundance: NA

CDR3aa: CAWSALRGTGELFF
CDR3nt: TGTGCCTGGAGTGCCTTACGGGGCACCGGGGAGCTGTTTTTT
j_gene: TRBJ2-2
d_gene: NA
v_gene: TRBV30
abundance: once

CDR3aa: CASKTPARGYTF
CDR3nt: TGTGCCAGCAAAACCCCGGCTAGGGGCTACACCTTC
j_gene: TRBJ1-2
d_gene: NA
v_gene: TRBV19
abundance: NA

CDR3aa: CASSYRDGFRGEAFF
CDR3nt: TGTGCCAGCAGCTACAGGGACGGGTTTCGAGGTGAAGCTTTCTTT
j_gene: TRBJ1-1
d_gene: NA
v_gene: TRBV5-6
abundance: NA

CDR3aa: CASTWRGGSGTGELFF
CDR3nt: TGCGCCAGCACCTGGAGGGGCGGGAGCGGGACCGGGGAGCTGTTTTTT
j_gene: TRBJ2-2
d_gene: TRBD2
v_gene: TRBV5-1
abundance: NA

CDR3aa: CAWSLADFDEQYF
CDR3nt: TGTGCCTGGAGTCTGGCAGACTTCGACGAGCAGTACTTC
j_gene: TRBJ2-7
d_gene: NA
v_gene: TRBV30
abundance: NA

CDR3aa: CASSWRGGNGNQPQHF
CDR3nt: TGTGCCAGCAGCTGGAGGGGGGGCAACGGCAATCAGCCCCAGCATTTT
j_gene: TRBJ1-5
d_gene: NA
v_gene: TRBV5-4
abundance: NA

CDR3aa: CASSEGIYYGYTF
CDR3nt: TGTGCCAGCAGTGAGGGTATCTACTATGGCTACACCTTC
j_gene: TRBJ1-2
d_gene: NA
v_gene: TRBV6-1
abundance: NA

CDR3aa: CASSRARQVVDIQYF
CDR3nt: TGTGCCAGCTCCCGGGCCCGTCAGGTAGTCGACATTCAGTACTTC
j_gene: TRBJ2-4
d_gene: NA
v_gene: TRBV18
abundance: NA

CDR3aa: CASSYSTSGSYEQYF
CDR3nt: TGTGCCAGCAGTTACTCGACTAGCGGGAGTTACGAGCAGTACTTC
j_gene: TRBJ2-7
d_gene: TRBD2
v_gene: TRBV6-5
abundance: NA

CDR3aa: CAWSVRDMSEQYF
CDR3nt: TGTGCCTGGAGTGTACGGGATATGAGCGAGCAGTACTTC
j_gene: TRBJ2-7
d_gene: NA
v_gene: TRBV30
abundance: NA

CDR3aa: CANNLDILGEQYF
CDR3nt: TGTGCCAACAATCTTGACATCTTGGGCGAGCAGTACTTC
j_gene: TRBJ2-7
d_gene: NA
v_gene: TRBV6-5
abundance: NA

CDR3aa: CASSYLYRGDTEAFF
CDR3nt: TGTGCCAGCAGTTACCTATACAGGGGAGACACTGAAGCTTTCTTT
j_gene: TRBJ1-1
d_gene: TRBD1
v_gene: TRBV6-6
abundance: NA

CDR3aa: CSVPSFLGSEQFF
CDR3nt: TGCAGCGTTCCCTCCTTTCTAGGAAGTGAGCAGTTCTTC
j_gene: TRBJ2-1
d_gene: NA
v_gene: TRBV29-1
abundance: NA

CDR3aa: CASSGTGGLNYGYTF
CDR3nt: TGTGCCAGCAGTGGGACAGGGGGCCTAAACTATGGCTACACCTTC
j_gene: TRBJ1-2
d_gene: TRBD1
v_gene: TRBV27
abundance: NA

CDR3aa: CASSEPTGVSGDTQYF
CDR3nt: TGTGCCAGCAGTGAACCGACAGGGGTCTCGGGAGATACGCAGTATTTT
j_gene: TRBJ2-3
d_gene: TRBD1
v_gene: TRBV6-1
abundance: NA

CDR3aa: CASGNPGNYNEQFF
CDR3nt: TGTGCCAGCGGTAACCCGGGAAACTACAATGAGCAGTTCTTC
j_gene: TRBJ2-1
d_gene: NA
v_gene: TRBV6-6
abundance: NA

CDR3aa: CASSRPKGTQYF
CDR3nt: TGTGCCAGCAGTCGGCCGAAAGGGACCCAGTACTTC
j_gene: TRBJ2-5
d_gene: NA
v_gene: TRBV6-6
abundance: NA

CDR3aa: CASSGRSYYGYTF
CDR3nt: TGTGCCAGCAGCGGCCGCAGTTACTATGGCTACACCTTC
j_gene: TRBJ1-2
d_gene: NA
v_gene: TRBV5-8
abundance: NA

CDR3aa: CASSFGRGRSEQFF
CDR3nt: TGTGCCAGCAGTTTCGGCAGGGGGCGTAGTGAGCAGTTCTTC
j_gene: TRBJ2-1
d_gene: TRBD1
v_gene: TRBV28
abundance: NA

CDR3aa: CASSRSGMGYNEQFF
CDR3nt: TGTGCCAGCAGTCGTAGCGGGATGGGATACAATGAGCAGTTCTTC
j_gene: TRBJ2-1
d_gene: TRBD2
v_gene: TRBV7-9
abundance: NA

CDR3aa: CANSYEQYF
CDR3nt: TGTGCCAACTCCTACGAGCAGTACTTC
j_gene: TRBJ2-7
d_gene: NA
v_gene: TRBV27
abundance: NA

CDR3aa: CASAGGRMSYEQYF
CDR3nt: TGTGCCAGTGCCGGGGGGCGGATGTCCTACGAGCAGTACTTC
j_gene: TRBJ2-7
d_gene: NA
v_gene: TRBV19
abundance: NA

CDR3aa: CASSVQGAKNTEAFF
CDR3nt: TGTGCCAGCTCAGTACAGGGGGCGAAGAACACTGAAGCTTTCTTT
j_gene: TRBJ1-1
d_gene: TRBD1
v_gene: TRBV18
abundance: NA

CDR3aa: CASSPGQQINQPQHF
CDR3nt: TGTGCCAGCAGCCCGGGACAGCAAATCAATCAGCCCCAGCATTTT
j_gene: TRBJ1-5
d_gene: TRBD1
v_gene: TRBV7-6
abundance: NA

CDR3aa: CASRTGTGMTGELFF
CDR3nt: TGTGCCAGCAGAACCGGGACAGGGATGACCGGGGAGCTGTTTTTT
j_gene: TRBJ2-2
d_gene: TRBD1
v_gene: TRBV2
abundance: few

CDR3aa: CASSWSLLLQFF
CDR3nt: TGTGCCAGCAGTTGGTCCCTATTGTTACAGTTCTTC
j_gene: TRBJ2-1
d_gene: NA
v_gene: TRBV28
abundance: NA

CDR3aa: CASSLDGVTDSGANVLTF
CDR3nt: TGCGCCAGCAGCTTGGACGGGGTGACGGACTCTGGGGCCAACGTCCTGACTTTC
j_gene: TRBJ2-6
d_gene: NA
v_gene: TRBV5-1
abundance: NA

CDR3aa: CASSKKYGTFSGQPQHF
CDR3nt: TGTGCCAGCAGCAAAAAATATGGGACCTTTTCGGGACAGCCCCAGCATTTT
j_gene: TRBJ1-5
d_gene: NA
v_gene: TRBV21-1
abundance: few

CDR3aa: CASSLVGQGALSEKLFF
CDR3nt: TGTGCCAGCAGCTTAGTGGGACAGGGAGCCCTTTCTGAAAAACTGTTTTTT
j_gene: TRBJ1-4
d_gene: TRBD1
v_gene: TRBV7-8
abundance: NA

CDR3aa: CASSLQGGLEQYF
CDR3nt: TGTGCCAGCAGCTTGCAGGGGGGTCTCGAGCAGTACTTC
j_gene: TRBJ2-7
d_gene: NA
v_gene: TRBV5-5
abundance: NA

CDR3aa: CATSRDRDRGRGQYF
CDR3nt: TGTGCCACCAGCAGAGATCGGGACAGGGGGCGCGGGCAGTACTTC
j_gene: TRBJ2-5
d_gene: TRBD1
v_gene: TRBV15
abundance: NA

CDR3aa: CASRLFGTYNEQFF
CDR3nt: TGTGCCAGCAGACTATTTGGCACCTACAATGAGCAGTTCTTC
j_gene: TRBJ2-1
d_gene: NA
v_gene: TRBV28
abundance: NA

CDR3aa: CASSPKLRGSGYTF
CDR3nt: TGTGCCAGCAGTCCGAAGTTAAGGGGCTCGGGCTACACCTTC
j_gene: TRBJ1-2
d_gene: NA
v_gene: TRBV28
abundance: NA

CDR3aa: CASSEVQKGETQYF
CDR3nt: TGTGCCAGCAGTGAAGTACAGAAAGGGGAGACCCAGTACTTC
j_gene: TRBJ2-5
d_gene: NA
v_gene: TRBV6-1
abundance: NA

CDR3aa: CASRGSGANVLTF
CDR3nt: TGTGCCAGCAGAGGCTCTGGGGCCAACGTCCTGACTTTC
j_gene: TRBJ2-6
d_gene: NA
v_gene: TRBV25-1
abundance: once

CDR3aa: CASSLDGGNTIYF
CDR3nt: TGTGCCAGCAGCCTTGACGGAGGAAACACCATATATTTT
j_gene: TRBJ1-3
d_gene: NA
v_gene: TRBV7-9
abundance: few

CDR3aa: CASSSRGARTDTQYF
CDR3nt: TGTGCCAGCAGCTCCCGAGGGGCTCGCACAGATACGCAGTATTTT
j_gene: TRBJ2-3
d_gene: NA
v_gene: TRBV9
abundance: NA

CDR3aa: CASGLVSADTQYF
CDR3nt: TGTGCTAGTGGTTTGGTTTCCGCGGATACGCAGTATTTT
j_gene: TRBJ2-3
d_gene: NA
v_gene: TRBV12-5
abundance: NA

CDR3aa: CASWGAKGYHEQYF
CDR3nt: TGTGCCAGTTGGGGGGCGAAGGGTTATCACGAGCAGTACTTC
j_gene: TRBJ2-7
d_gene: NA
v_gene: TRBV11-3
abundance: NA

CDR3aa: CASSLPRVSEQFF
CDR3nt: TGTGCCAGCAGCCTCCCTAGAGTCAGTGAGCAGTTCTTC
j_gene: TRBJ2-1
d_gene: NA
v_gene: TRBV5-4
abundance: once